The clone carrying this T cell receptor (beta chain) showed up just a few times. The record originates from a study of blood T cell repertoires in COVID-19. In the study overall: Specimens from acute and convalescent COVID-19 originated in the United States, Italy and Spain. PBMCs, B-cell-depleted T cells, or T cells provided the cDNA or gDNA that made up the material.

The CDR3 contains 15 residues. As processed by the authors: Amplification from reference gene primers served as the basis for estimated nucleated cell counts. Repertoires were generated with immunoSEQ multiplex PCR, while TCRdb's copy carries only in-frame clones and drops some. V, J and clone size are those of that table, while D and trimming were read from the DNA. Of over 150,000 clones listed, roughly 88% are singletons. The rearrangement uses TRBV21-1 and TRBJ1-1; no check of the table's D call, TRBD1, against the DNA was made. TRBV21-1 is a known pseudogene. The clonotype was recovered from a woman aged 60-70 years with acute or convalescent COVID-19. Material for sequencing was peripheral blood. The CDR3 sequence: CASSKVRTGSTEAFF. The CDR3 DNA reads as TGTGCCAGCAGCAAAGTCAGGACAGGGTCCACTGAAGCTTTCTTT.